This TCR beta chain is from a study of blood T cell repertoires in COVID-19. Study-level information: Samples taken during acute and convalescent COVID-19 were collected in the United States, Italy and Spain. The cDNA or gDNA used as material had been derived from T cells, B-cell-depleted T cells, or PBMCs.

This CDR3 has 13 amino acids. Looked up from germline, CDR1 is SGHNT and CDR2 is YENEEA. V was cut by 4 bases and J by 8 bases, with 12 bases left in between. In the source study's methods: Amplification of reference gene primers provided the estimated nucleated cell counts. Sequencing was performed with immunoSEQ multiplex PCR; in TCRdb, only in-frame clones are kept and a portion is missing. V and J calls and clone size are given by that table; D and trimming were obtained from the DNA. The data contain about 230,000 clones, about 79% of them seen just once; the ten biggest clones take up over 2%. Material for sequencing was peripheral blood. The V call is TRBV11-3, the J call TRBJ2-1, with D possibly matching TRBD1 (6 bases). This TCR came from a man aged 35-49 years who had recovered from COVID-19. DNA of the CDR3: TGTGCCAGCAGCTCAGGGGAGAGGGATGAGCAGTTCTTC. It translates to CASSSGERDEQFF.